This T cell receptor beta chain derives from a study of T cell responses to AZD1222 COVID-19 vaccine. Study conclusions and caveats: Clonal diversity may have been underestimated in mostly white British donors. Elevations in Spike-specific TCR breadth and depth followed administration of two AZD1222 doses. Baseline serostatus was positive in only a handful of AZD1222 recipients.

Regarding this clone: Its target is unknown.

Germline V lookup: CDR1 SGHNT, CDR2 YYREEE (reference sequence). Trimming took 5 bases from V and 8 from J, leaving 10 bases between them. There are 11 residues in the CDR3. Using immunoSEQ multiplex PCR, the repertoire was profiled, and TCRdb retains in-frame clones only, with some absent. The data contain approximately 120,000 clones, roughly nine tenths of them singletons. This sequence originates from an adult in good health. J is TRBJ1-2 and V is TRBV5-4, with a tentative D call TRBD1 (5 bases). This specimen consisted of peripheral blood, obtained on day 0 of AZD1222 vaccination. The CDR3 bases are TGTGCCAGCAGAGGGGCAGGAGGCTACACCTTC. Protein sequence: CASRGAGGYTF.